The subject of this entry is one TCR beta chain. Its antigen is unidentified. This specimen belongs to a study of CD8 T cell repertoires and HIV-1 epitope variants. Clones were read by immunoSEQ multiplex PCR, and TCRdb kept only the in-frame ones, dropping some. Of a few thousand clones listed, about three fifths are singletons. V was cut by 0 bases and J by 7 bases, with 19 bases left in between. Germline assignment: CDR1 LGHNA and CDR2 YNFKEQ. This CDR3 region has 17 residues. The TCR originated in a male donor with HIV. The rearrangement uses TRBV4-2 and TRBJ2-4, with D tentatively TRBD2 (7 bases). The material sequenced was cultured CD8+ T cells derived from PBMCs. The DNA of the CDR3 is TGTGCCAGCAGCCAAGATGCTACGGGGGGCCGCTTTAACATTCAGTACTTC. Translation: CASSQDATGGRFNIQYF.